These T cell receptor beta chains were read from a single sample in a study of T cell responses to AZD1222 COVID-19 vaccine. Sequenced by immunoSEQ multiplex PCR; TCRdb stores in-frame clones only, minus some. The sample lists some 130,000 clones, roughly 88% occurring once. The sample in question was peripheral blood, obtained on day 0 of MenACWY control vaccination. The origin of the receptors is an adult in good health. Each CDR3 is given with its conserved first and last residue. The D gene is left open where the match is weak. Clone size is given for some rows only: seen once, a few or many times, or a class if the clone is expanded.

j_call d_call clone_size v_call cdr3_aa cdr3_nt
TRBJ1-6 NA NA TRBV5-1 CASSFLDGRNSPLHF TGCGCCAGCAGCTTCCTGGACGGACGTAATTCACCCCTCCACTTT
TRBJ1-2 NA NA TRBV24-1 CATSDPYDSNYGYTF TGTGCCACCAGTGATCCTTATGACAGTAACTATGGCTACACCTTC
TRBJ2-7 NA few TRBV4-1 CASSQDPGTAYEQYF TGCGCCAGCAGCCAAGACCCAGGAACTGCCTACGAGCAGTACTTC
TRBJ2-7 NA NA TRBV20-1 CSASKAGLRDEQYF TGCAGTGCTAGTAAGGCAGGGCTCCGGGACGAGCAGTACTTC
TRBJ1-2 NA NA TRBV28 CASCDGGNYGYTF TGTGCCAGCTGCGACGGGGGCAACTATGGCTACACCTTC
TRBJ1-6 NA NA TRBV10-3 CAIRRGYNSPLHF TGTGCCATCAGAAGGGGGTATAATTCACCCCTCCACTTT
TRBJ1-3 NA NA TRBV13 CASSLDGGRSTGNTIYF TGTGCCAGCAGCTTAGACGGGGGGCGAAGTACGGGAAACACCATATATTTT
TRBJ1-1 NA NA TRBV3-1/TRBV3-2 CASSQAGGAFF TGTGCCAGCAGCCAAGCAGGTGGGGCTTTCTTT
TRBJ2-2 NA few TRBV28 CASSSTAKNTGELFF TGTGCCAGCAGTTCAACAGCCAAGAACACCGGGGAGCTGTTTTTT
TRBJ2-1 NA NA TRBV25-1 CASSEYHLAAINEQFF TGTGCCAGCAGTGAATATCACCTCGCGGCCATAAATGAGCAGTTCTTC
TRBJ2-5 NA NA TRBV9 CASSGQGYQETQYF TGTGCCAGCAGCGGGCAGGGGTACCAAGAGACCCAGTACTTC
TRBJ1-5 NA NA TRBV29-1 CSVRDNNQPQHF TGCAGCGTCCGGGACAACAATCAGCCCCAGCATTTT
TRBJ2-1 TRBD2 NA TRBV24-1 CATRAGGSYNEQFF TGTGCCACCCGAGCGGGGGGCTCCTACAATGAGCAGTTCTTC
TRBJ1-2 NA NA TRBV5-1 CASALQGIGYGYTF TGCGCCAGCGCCTTACAGGGAATTGGCTATGGCTACACCTTC
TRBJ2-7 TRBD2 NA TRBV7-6 CASSLGSSGSYEQYF TGTGCCAGCAGCTTAGGGTCTAGCGGGAGCTACGAGCAGTACTTC
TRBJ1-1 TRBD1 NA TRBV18 CASSPNRGAQAFF TGTGCCAGCTCACCGAACAGGGGCGCCCAAGCTTTCTTT
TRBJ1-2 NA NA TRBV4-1 CASSPSPVLGVGYTF TGCGCCAGCAGCCCTTCCCCAGTCCTGGGTGTTGGCTACACCTTC
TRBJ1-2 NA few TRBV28 CASSLWGPAYGYTF TGTGCCAGCAGTTTATGGGGGCCCGCCTATGGCTACACCTTC
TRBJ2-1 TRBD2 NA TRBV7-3 CASSLNSGSFYEQFF TGTGCCAGCAGCTTAAATAGCGGGAGCTTTTATGAGCAGTTCTTC
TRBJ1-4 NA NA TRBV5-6 CASSFGEVAEKLFF TGTGCCAGCAGCTTTGGGGAGGTAGCAGAAAAACTGTTTTTT
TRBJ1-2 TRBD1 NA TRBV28 CASRVTGTEGYTF TGTGCCAGCAGAGTTACCGGGACAGAAGGCTACACCTTC
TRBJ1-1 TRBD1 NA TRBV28 CASSSIGQGAHGTEAFF TGTGCCAGCAGTTCAATAGGACAGGGGGCGCATGGCACTGAAGCTTTCTTT
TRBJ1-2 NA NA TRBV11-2 CASSPIRDGGYTF TGTGCCAGCAGCCCTATCCGGGACGGGGGCTACACCTTC
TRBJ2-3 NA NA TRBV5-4 CASRRGATTDTQYF TGTGCCAGCAGAAGGGGCGCTACCACAGATACGCAGTATTTT
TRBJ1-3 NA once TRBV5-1 CASSPLPGGVFGNTIYF TGCGCCAGCAGCCCGTTGCCGGGCGGCGTCTTTGGAAACACCATATATTTT
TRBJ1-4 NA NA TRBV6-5 CASSYWVNEKLFF TGTGCCAGCAGTTATTGGGTTAATGAAAAACTGTTTTTT
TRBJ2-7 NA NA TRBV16 CASSQWGARSEQYF TGTGCCAGCAGCCAATGGGGGGCCCGCTCCGAGCAGTACTTC
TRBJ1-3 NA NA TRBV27 CASSPRLPRDTKNTIYF TGTGCCAGCAGTCCTAGGCTCCCCCGGGACACGAAAAACACCATATATTTT